This T cell receptor (beta chain) was observed in a study of cytomegalovirus exposure and HLA in healthy donors. General observations from the study: Donors were assumed by presence/absence analyses to have roughly uniform sequencing depth. Data from an earlier analysis indicated that most TCR beta V segments were productive either about 90% or about 30% of the time. Sequences of the TCR beta chain were said to predict the HLA-A and HLA-B alleles of most subjects accurately.

Primers included in the PCR were 60 Vbeta and 13 Jbeta primers. Profiled with immunoSEQ multiplex PCR; TCRdb holds only in-frame clones, not every one. The profile covers approximately 190,000 clones, with around 82% appearing a single time and approximately 14% taken by the ten largest. With regard to this clone: Its antigen is unknown.

Source material: PBMCs. The source of this sequence is a young woman in good health and CMV-seropositive.

CDR3 DNA sequence: TGTGCCATCAGCGCCGGGACAGGGTCACTCCTAGCCAAAAACATTCAGTACTTC. Its protein is CAISAGTGSLLAKNIQYF. The chain employs TRBV10-3 and TRBJ2-4; 9 bases match TRBD1. V was clipped by 6 bases and J by 0 bases; unmatched bases: 12. This CDR3 has 18 amino acids. CDR1 and CDR2 from the germline V gene are ENHRY and SYGVKD.